This TCR beta chain was sequenced during a study of shared clonotypes between healthy human individuals. The study's findings and limits: The generation probabilities recorded for non-shared clonotypes fell below those of clonotypes shared by all four donors.

About this clone itself: The antigen is not known.

All donors were healthy HIV-negative adults lacking recent acute infections or vaccinations. Libraries were prepared by immunoSEQ multiplex PCR; TCRdb keeps only in-frame clonotypes and omits some of them. This table holds about 2.4 million clones, under 95% found once. V dropped 7 bases and J dropped 0 bases, with 16 bases sitting between them. Germline V gene data show CDR1 as MDHEN and CDR2 as SYDVKM. The CDR3 consists of 15 residues. What was sequenced was naive CD4+ T cells from PBMCs. Subset here: CD45RA+ positively selected. This sequence originates from a man aged 18 to 30 in good health. Some clones in this sample may be carry-over from other donors' samples. This chain links TRBV28 with TRBJ2-7; no clear D gene. CDR3 loop: CASTLPGFSSYEQYF. CDR3 nucleotides: TGTGCCAGCACCTTGCCCGGATTCAGCTCCTACGAGCAGTACTTC.